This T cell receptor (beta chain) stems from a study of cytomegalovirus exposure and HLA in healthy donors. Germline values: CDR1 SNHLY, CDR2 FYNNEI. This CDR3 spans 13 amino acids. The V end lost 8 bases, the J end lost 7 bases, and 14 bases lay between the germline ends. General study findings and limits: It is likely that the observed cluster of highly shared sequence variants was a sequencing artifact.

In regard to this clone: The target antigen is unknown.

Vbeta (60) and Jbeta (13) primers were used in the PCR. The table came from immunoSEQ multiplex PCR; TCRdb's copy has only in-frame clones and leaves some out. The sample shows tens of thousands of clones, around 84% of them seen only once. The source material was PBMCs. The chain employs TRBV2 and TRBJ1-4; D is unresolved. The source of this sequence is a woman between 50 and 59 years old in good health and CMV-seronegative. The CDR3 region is CASASTGGEKLFF. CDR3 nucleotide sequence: TGTGCCAGCGCTTCTACCGGAGGTGAAAAACTGTTTTTT.